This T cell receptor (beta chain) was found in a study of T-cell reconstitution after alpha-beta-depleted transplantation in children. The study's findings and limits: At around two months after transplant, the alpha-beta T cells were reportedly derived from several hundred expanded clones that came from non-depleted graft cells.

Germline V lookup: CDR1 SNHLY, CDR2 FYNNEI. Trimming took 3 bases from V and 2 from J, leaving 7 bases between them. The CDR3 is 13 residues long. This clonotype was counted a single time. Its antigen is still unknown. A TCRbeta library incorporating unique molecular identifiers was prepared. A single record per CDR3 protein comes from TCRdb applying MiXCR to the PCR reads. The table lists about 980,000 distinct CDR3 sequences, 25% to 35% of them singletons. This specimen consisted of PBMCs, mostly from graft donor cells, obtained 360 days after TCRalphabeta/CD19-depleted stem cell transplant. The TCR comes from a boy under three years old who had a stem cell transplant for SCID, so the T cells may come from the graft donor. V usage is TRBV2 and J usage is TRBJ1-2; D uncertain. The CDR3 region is CASSDAGNYGYTF. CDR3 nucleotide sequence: TGTGCCAGCAGTGATGCGGGGAACTATGGCTACACCTTC.